The 16 T cell receptor beta chains listed next were all sequenced from one sample in a study of blood T cell repertoires in COVID-19. Profiling relied on immunoSEQ multiplex PCR, and the TCRdb table lists in-frame clones only, not all of them. This table has around 100,000 clones, more than 65% appearing once. Sequences were obtained from peripheral blood. These TCRs come from a woman between 65 and 79 years old with acute or convalescent COVID-19.

The chain carries TRBV30 and TRBJ2-7; D possibly corresponds to TRBD1 (5 bases). CDR3 length: 11 residues. V was shortened by 3 bases and J by 6 bases, with 9 bases between the two germline ends. From germline, CDR1 is GTSNPN and CDR2 SVGIG (reference sequence). The CDR3 is CAWRAGFEQYF. CDR3 in DNA: TGTGCCTGGAGAGCAGGGTTCGAGCAGTACTTC.

The chain uses TRBV19 and TRBJ2-6, with 10 nucleotides matching TRBD1. CDR1 LNHDA and CDR2 SQIVND come from the germline V gene (reference sequence). V lost 4 bases and J lost 0; bases outside the gene matches: 3. The length of the CDR3 is 17 residues. CDR3 residues: CASSRTGGISGANVLTF. CDR3 in DNA: TGTGCCAGTAGTAGGACAGGGGGGATCTCTGGGGCCAACGTCCTGACTTTC. Together with reference TRBV19 and TRBJ2-6, the CDR3 gives the full variable domain: DGGITQSPKYLFRKEGQNVTLSCEQNLNHDAMYWYRQDPGQGLRLIYYSQIVNDFQKGDIAEGYSVSREKKESFPLTVTSAQKNPTAFYLCASSRTGGISGANVLTFGAGSRLTVL.

This clone was counted once. CDR3 DNA sequence: TGTGCCACCAGCAGAGGACAGTGGAACGGGGAGCTGTTTTTT. This translates into CATSRGQWNGELFF. J is TRBJ2-2 and V is TRBV15, with D possibly being TRBD1 (5 bases). CDR3 size: 14 residues. CDR1 is LNHNV and CDR2 is YYDKDF in the germline V gene (reference sequence). V dropped 1 base and J dropped 7 bases, with 10 bases sitting between them.

V usage is TRBV28 and J usage is TRBJ1-4, with 8 nucleotides matching TRBD1. V trimming: 11 bases; J trimming: 7 bases; junction bases outside the gene matches: 9. The CDR3 loop spans 13 amino acids. Germline V gene lookup returns CDR1 MDHEN and CDR2 SYDVKM. CDR3 region: CAAKPGGLEKLFF. The CDR3 bases are TGTGCCGCCAAACCAGGGGGCCTTGAAAAACTGTTTTTT.

V usage is TRBV5-1 and J usage is TRBJ2-3, with 9 bases matching TRBD2. Germline V CDR1 and CDR2: SGHRS, YFSETQ. Trimming cost V 0 bases and J 9 bases; bases outside gene matches: 5. This CDR3 region has 14 residues. As DNA, the CDR3 is TGCGCCAGCAGCTTGGACCGCGCGGGGGGGACGCAGTATTTT. It codes for CASSLDRAGGTQYF.

The CDR3 sequence is CASRPGIGLAVGYTF. The CDR3 nucleotides are TGTGCCAGCAGGCCAGGGATTGGGCTCGCCGTAGGCTACACCTTC. The gene calls are TRBV5-6 and TRBJ1-2; maybe TRBD1 (5 bases). CDR3 length: 15 residues. Germline values: CDR1 SGHDT, CDR2 YYEEEE. The V end was cut by 5 bases, the J end by 8 bases, with 22 bases between.

This clone was seen only a few times. This chain links TRBV2 with TRBJ2-1; no reliable D call. The V end lost 4 bases, the J end lost 3 bases, and 7 bases lay between the germline ends. CDR3 length equals 13 residues. CDR1 is SNHLY, CDR2 FYNNEI, per germline. CDR3 sequence: CASSVGNYNEQFF. The CDR3 nucleotides are TGTGCCAGCAGTGTGGGCAACTACAATGAGCAGTTCTTC.

The chain uses TRBV10-3 and TRBJ2-3, with D maybe TRBD2 (5 bases). Trimming took off 0 bases at V and 11 bases at J, with 15 bases between the two ends. This CDR3 is built from 14 residues. Per the germline V gene, CDR1 is ENHRY and CDR2 is SYGVKD. DNA for the CDR3: TGTGCCATCAGTGAGTCGTTTCGGAGGATGGAGCAGTATTTT. Protein: CAISESFRRMEQYF.

This chain joins TRBV28 and TRBJ1-5, with a possible D match to TRBD1 (6 bases). Germline CDR1 is MDHEN and CDR2 is SYDVKM. The CDR3 has 14 amino acids. V lost 2 bases and J 5 bases, leaving 10 bases between the germline ends. The DNA for the CDR3 is TGTGCCAGCAGTTTACTGGACAGCTATCAGCCCCAGCATTTT. Amino acid sequence: CASSLLDSYQPQHF. The complete variable domain, with remaining parts taken from reference TRBV28 and TRBJ1-5, reads DVKVTQSSRYLVKRTGEKVFLECVQDMDHENMFWYRQDPGLGLRLIYFSYDVKMKEKGDIPEGYSVSREKKERFSLILESASTNQTSMYLCASSLLDSYQPQHFGDGTRLSIL.

The rearrangement links TRBV2 to TRBJ2-2; D call uncertain. V gave up 0 bases and J gave up 2 bases, with 10 bases separating them. This CDR3 is built from 16 residues. CDR1 is SNHLY and CDR2 is FYNNEI in the germline V gene. The CDR3 DNA follows: TGTGCCAGCAGTGAAGCGGTCAGGATAAACACCGGGGAGCTGTTTTTT. This codes for CASSEAVRINTGELFF.

The rearrangement uses TRBV5-1 and TRBJ2-7; 11 nucleotides align to TRBD2. This CDR3 region has 16 residues. Trimming removed 1 base from V and 1 base from J; junction bases left unmatched: 4. Germline V gives CDR1 SGHRS, CDR2 YFSETQ. CDR3 coding DNA: TGCGCCAGCAGCTTGTACGGGACTAGCGGATCCTACGAGCAGTACTTC. This sequence encodes CASSLYGTSGSYEQYF.

This chain links TRBV19 with TRBJ2-3, with 7 bases fitting TRBD2. V shed 4 bases, J shed 4 bases, and the junction held 5 bases outside the gene matches. Germline values: CDR1 LNHDA, CDR2 SQIVND (reference sequence). The CDR3 spans 14 residues. As DNA, the CDR3 is TGTGCCAGTAGTAGCGGGGGAGGGTCAGATACGCAGTATTTT. It is translated as CASSSGGGSDTQYF.

The chain employs TRBV7-3 and TRBJ2-1; 7 bases are a match to TRBD2. Germline V gene lookup returns CDR1 SGHTA and CDR2 FQGTGA. The CDR3 consists of 16 residues. The trim removed 5 bases at V and 10 bases at J, leaving 17 bases unmatched. The CDR3 protein is CASSPLAASGLGEQFF. In nucleotides, the CDR3 is TGTGCCAGCAGCCCCCTAGCGGCTAGCGGCCTCGGGGAGCAGTTCTTC. The full variable domain, its missing parts supplied by reference TRBV7-3 and TRBJ2-1, is GAGVSQTPSNKVTEKGKYVELRCDPISGHTALYWYRQSLGQGPEFLIYFQGTGAADDSGLPNDRFFAVRPEGSVSTLKIQRTERGDSAVYLCASSPLAASGLGEQFFGPGTRLTVL.

The rearrangement joins TRBV10-3 to TRBJ1-1; D unclear. Trimming left V 6 bases short and J 3 bases short, with 11 bases between. The CDR3 is made up of 13 amino acids. The V gene's germline CDR1 is ENHRY and CDR2 SYGVKD. The CDR3 DNA follows: TGTGCCATCAGGAGGGAAGCTGACACTGAAGCTTTCTTT. It specifies CAIRREADTEAFF.

This chain uses TRBV11-2 with TRBJ2-5, with D unresolved. V gave up 5 bases and J gave up 1 base, with 14 bases separating them. In germline, CDR1 is SGHAT, CDR2 FQNNGV. The CDR3 sequence is 15 residues long. CDR3 nucleotides: TGTGCCAGCAGCCAATCGACACCGACCCAAGAGACCCAGTACTTC. Translation gives CASSQSTPTQETQYF.

The V and J genes are TRBV5-1 and TRBJ2-2, with D possibly TRBD2 on 5 matching bases. CDR1 and CDR2 from the germline V gene are SGHRS and YFSETQ. CDR3 length equals 14 residues. Trimming cost V 0 bases and J 5 bases, with 8 bases left between them. The CDR3 DNA sequence: TGCGCCAGCAGCTTGGAGTGGAGGACCGGGGAGCTGTTTTTT. This gives the protein CASSLEWRTGELFF.